The following is a T cell receptor beta chain sequence with its context. A junction end diverges from the germline sequence, so it may reflect a read error. This sample was included in a study of tumor-infiltrating lymphocytes in primary liver carcinoma. Germline V CDR1 and CDR2: SGHRS, YFSETQ. The CDR3 contains 15 residues. The researchers produced TCR beta cDNA from 500 ng total RNA with a constant-region primer. Nested multiplex PCR, run for three rounds with slightly modified ARM-PCR, yielded TCR beta libraries. The two initial PCR rounds, about 9 cycles each, used TRBV1-TRBV30 forward and C-beta reverse primers. Using its own MiXCR run on the multiplex PCR reads, TCRdb lists one record per CDR3 protein. The table has approximately 53,000 distinct CDR3 sequences, 60% to 80% seen once; the top ten hold roughly 24%. Without any cell sorting, roughly 20-32 mg of bulk tissue yielded co-extracted RNA and DNA.

The chain has TRBV5-1 and TRBJ2-5, with 11 bases matching TRBD1. Specimen: liver tumor tissue from sampling region 5. Documented subset: tumor region T5, tumor centre. The receptor was derived from a man in his forties or fifties with primary liver carcinoma and hepatitis B virus infection. The CDR3 DNA follows: TGCGCCACCCAAATCGGACAGGGGGCCCAGGAGACCCACTACTTC. Translated, it gives CATQIGQGAQETHYF. Supplemented by reference TRBV5-1 and TRBJ2-5, the full variable domain reads KAGVTQTPRYLIKTRGQQVTLSCSPISGHRSVSWYQQTPGQGLQFLFEYFSETQRNKGNFPGRFSGRQFSNSRSEMNVSTLELGDSALYLCATQIGQGAQETHYFGPGTRLLVL.